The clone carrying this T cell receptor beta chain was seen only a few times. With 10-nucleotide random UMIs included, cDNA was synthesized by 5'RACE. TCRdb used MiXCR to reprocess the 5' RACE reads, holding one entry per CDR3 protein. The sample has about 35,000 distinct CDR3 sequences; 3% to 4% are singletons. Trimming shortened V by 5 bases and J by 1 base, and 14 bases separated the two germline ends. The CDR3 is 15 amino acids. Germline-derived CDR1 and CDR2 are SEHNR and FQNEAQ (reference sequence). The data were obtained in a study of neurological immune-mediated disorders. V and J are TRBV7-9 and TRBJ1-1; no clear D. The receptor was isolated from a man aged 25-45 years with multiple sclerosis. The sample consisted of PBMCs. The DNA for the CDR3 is TGTGCCAGCAGCCCAGAGTCTCCCAAGAACACTGAAGCTTTCTTT. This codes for CASSPESPKNTEAFF.